Below, 9 T cell receptor beta chains from the same sample are listed, as sequenced in a study of cytomegalovirus exposure and HLA in healthy donors. Use of 60 Vbeta and 13 Jbeta primers characterized the PCR. Some clones are missing from TCRdb's copy, which holds only in-frame ones; the method was immunoSEQ multiplex PCR. The sample shows about 84,000 clones, about 87% of them seen only once. The sequencing input was PBMCs. All receptors come from a man between 18 and 35 years old in good health and CMV-seronegative.

The chain carries TRBV11-3 and TRBJ2-2, with 9 bases aligning to TRBD2. V lost 0 bases to trimming and J lost 9 bases; unmatched junction nucleotides: 5. The CDR3 is 15 residues long. Germline V gene data show CDR1 as SGHNT and CDR2 as YENEEA. Here the CDR3 DNA reads TGTGCCAGCAGCTTAGACCTAGCGGGGCCCCGGGAGCTGTTTTTT. This encodes CASSLDLAGPRELFF.

V gene TRBV5-1 combines with J gene TRBJ2-5; D perhaps matches TRBD2 (6 bases). The V and J ends lost 3 bases and 4 bases respectively, with 16 bases between them. In germline, CDR1 is SGHRS, CDR2 YFSETQ. This CDR3 is built from 15 residues. This CDR3 reads CASSSPREFPETQYF. In nucleotides, the CDR3 is TGCGCCAGCAGCTCACCCCGGGAGTTCCCAGAGACCCAGTACTTC. The variable domain in full, with the rest retrieved from reference TRBV5-1 and TRBJ2-5, is KAGVTQTPRYLIKTRGQQVTLSCSPISGHRSVSWYQQTPGQGLQFLFEYFSETQRNKGNFPGRFSGRQFSNSRSEMNVSTLELGDSALYLCASSSPREFPETQYFGPGTRLLVL.

The chain links TRBV28 to TRBJ1-4; TRBD1 matches 8 bases. With 6 bases clipped from V and 15 bases from J, the junction kept 15 bases outside the gene matches. The CDR3 has 14 residues. Germline values: CDR1 MDHEN, CDR2 SYDVKM. CDR3 bases: TGTGCCAGCAGGACGGACAGGGAGTCAGAAAGGGTGTTTTTT. This encodes CASRTDRESERVFF.

J is TRBJ1-2 and V is TRBV4-3; 7 bases fit TRBD1. Looked up from germline, CDR1 is LGHNA and CDR2 is YSLEER. The CDR3 covers 14 residues. Trimming removed 3 bases from V and 4 bases from J; junction bases left unmatched: 5. As DNA, the CDR3 is TGCGCCAGCAGCCAGGGGAGACAGGGCTATGGCTACACCTTC. Protein product: CASSQGRQGYGYTF.

The chain recombines TRBV28 with TRBJ2-7, with D perhaps matching TRBD2 (6 bases). Between the trimmed V and J ends, which lost 2 bases and 1 base, there was a span of 9 bases. This CDR3 contains 14 residues. Germline V gene lookup returns CDR1 MDHEN and CDR2 SYDVKM. CDR3 residues: CASSLGGVSYEQYF. CDR3 bases: TGTGCCAGCAGTTTAGGAGGGGTTTCCTACGAGCAGTACTTC. Full variable domain (rest looked up from reference TRBV28 and TRBJ2-7): DVKVTQSSRYLVKRTGEKVFLECVQDMDHENMFWYRQDPGLGLRLIYFSYDVKMKEKGDIPEGYSVSREKKERFSLILESASTNQTSMYLCASSLGGVSYEQYFGPGTRLTVT.

CDR3 coding DNA: TGTGCCAGCAGCTTATCGGATTCCTGGGGGGATCAGCCCCAGCATTTT. This translates into CASSLSDSWGDQPQHF. The rearrangement links TRBV7-9 to TRBJ1-5; TRBD1 is a possible D gene (5 bases). In germline, CDR1 is SEHNR, CDR2 FQNEAQ (reference sequence). Trimming shortened V by 2 bases and J by 5 bases, and 16 bases separated the two germline ends. This CDR3 region has 16 residues.

The chain employs TRBV9 and TRBJ2-1; TRBD1 matches at 7 bases. The V gene end was trimmed by 4 bases and the J gene end by 0 bases; junction bases not matched to a gene: 10. Germline CDR1 and CDR2: SGDLS and YYNGEE. This CDR3 region has 17 residues. The chain's CDR3 is CASSPRTGASSYNEQFF. Written as DNA, the CDR3 is TGTGCCAGCAGCCCTCGAACAGGGGCCAGCTCCTACAATGAGCAGTTCTTC.

CDR3 DNA: TGTGCCAGCAGTTTGCCAGGGGGTAAGCGAGGCTACACCTTC. It is translated as CASSLPGGKRGYTF. The chain uses TRBV28 and TRBJ1-2, with 7 bases fitting TRBD1. CDR3 length: 14 amino acids. Germline CDR1 and CDR2: MDHEN and SYDVKM. Trimming removed 3 bases from V and 8 bases from J; junction bases left unmatched: 9.

The V call is TRBV19, the J call TRBJ2-7; 7 bases are shared with TRBD1. Trimming took 4 bases from V and 0 from J; bases not matched to a gene: 6. The CDR3 is made up of 15 amino acids. Germline V gene lookup returns CDR1 LNHDA and CDR2 SQIVND (reference sequence). CDR3 sequence: CASSRARGSSYEQYF. CDR3 in DNA: TGTGCCAGTAGTAGGGCCAGGGGGAGCTCCTACGAGCAGTACTTC.